This T cell receptor (beta chain) was obtained from a study of T-cell reconstitution after alpha-beta-depleted transplantation in children listed by TCRdb under 2016. About the investigation overall: The study quantitatively tracked T-cell immune reconstitution after TCRalphabeta/CD19-depleted allogeneic hematopoietic cell transplantation in children using TCR repertoire profiling.

The protocol used for the library was PCR. TCRdb shows the sequencer as Illumina HiSeq 2500. To normalize quantification of the TCRbeta repertoire, the TCR libraries were built with molecular barcoding that relied on unique molecular identifiers. Clones were called with MiXCR by TCRdb after fastp trimmed the public reads at Q25, and only in-frame beta chains were retained. Entries that share a CDR3 protein sequence are merged under the most common genes and DNA. For this sample there are approximately 350,000 distinct CDR3 sequences; about a sixth appear just once. Roughly 41% of the sample lies in the top ten. Details on this clonotype: Its antigen is currently not known. One base away there is no much larger clone; base qualities are not given.

Summary of the overall study and its limitations: The apparently early alphabetaT-cell count recovery about two months after transplant was reportedly dependent on only several hundred rapidly expanded clones derived from non-depleted graft cells. The frequencies of hyperexpanded clones fell over the following months, and after one year, T-cell counts and TCRbeta diversity were mostly attributed to newly produced T cells. In some patients, the high TCRbeta diversity seen at day 60 was put down to recipient T cells and intrathymic progenitors that had survived conditioning.

The sample's treatment or condition label is to be understood as: allogeneic hematopoietic cell transplantation with graft depleted of TCRalphabeta T cells and CD19 B cells. Transplant recipients were children who received TCRalphabeta/CD19-depleted allogeneic hematopoietic cell grafts. This receptor was obtained from a male patient between 2 and 15 years old who had a stem cell transplant for acute lymphoblastic leukemia, so the T cells may come from the graft donor. The input for sequencing was PBMCs, mostly from graft donor cells, taken 360 days after TCRalphabeta/CD19-depleted stem cell transplant.

The CDR3 sequence is CASSLEPGQGSGANVLTF. The base sequence is TGCGCCAGCAGCTTGGAACCGGGACAGGGCTCTGGGGCCAACGTCCTGACTTTC. This chain is built from TRBV5-1 and TRBJ2-6, with 9 bases in between that match TRBD1. The germline V gene specifies SGHRS as CDR1 and YFSETQ as CDR2. Taken from cysteine to phenylalanine, the CDR3 has 18 residues. The entry retains the CDR3 DNA only, 54 bases that are in frame from base 1. Unmatched junction bases come to 4, with V trimmed by 0 bases and J by 0 bases. When the CDR3 is completed using the reference TRBV5-1 and TRBJ2-6 genes on either side, the full variable domain is KAGVTQTPRYLIKTRGQQVTLSCSPISGHRSVSWYQQTPGQGLQFLFEYFSETQRNKGNFPGRFSGRQFSNSRSEMNVSTLELGDSALYLCASSLEPGQGSGANVLTFGAGSRLTVL.